Here is one T cell receptor (beta chain) with its context. The sample holds many counts of this clonotype. Its antigen remains undetermined. The input lacks base qualities; no much larger clone sits a single base away. This sample was sequenced with an Illumina NovaSeq 6000. Synthesis of TCR cDNA relied on 5'RACE template switching, a step that introduced a universal primer site along with unique molecular identifiers. Priming for cDNA synthesis came from both the TCR alpha and TCR beta constant segments. Libraries were amplified in two PCR steps, with sample barcodes and sequencing adapters added in the second step. Sequencing of libraries was done on Illumina HiSeq 2500 (2x100 bp) or NovaSeq (2x150 bp). Per the source publication's procedure: Demultiplexing of reads and collapsing into UMI consensus sequences were performed with MIGEC, and V(D)J alignment was carried out with MiXCR. Vaccine-responding clonotypes were defined with edgeR using replicate PBMC samples, requiring FDR below 0.01 and a log2 fold change above 5 up to day 15. CD4 or CD8 identity was assigned to each bulk clonotype according to whether the clonotype was present at higher abundance in the sequenced CD4 repertoire or the sequenced CD8 repertoire. TCRdb applied fastp at Q25 and MiXCR to the public reads, then kept only in-frame beta chains. Each entry is one CDR3 protein sequence, shown with its most common DNA and genes. It is TCRdb's table, rather than the study itself, that gives the V and J calls and clone size. This sample has hundreds of thousands of distinct CDR3 sequences in its table, and around 20% of those were observed once. The leading ten clones occupy roughly a sixth of the sample.

This entry is derived from a study of T cells after yellow fever vaccination (dated by TCRdb to between 2018 and 2021). Background for the entire study: Libraries from fractions with low cell numbers were prepared with the SMART-Seq v4 Ultra Low Input RNA kit. To follow T-cell clones before and after primary and booster YFV17D yellow fever vaccination, bulk TCR alpha and beta repertoires were sequenced over time. Blood was collected at multiple timepoints before and after primary and secondary immunization, and bulk PBMC replicates and cell subsets were isolated. Two healthy male donors, one aged 18 to 29 and one aged 30 to 40 years, made up the cohort.

The sample's treatment or condition label, decoded: live attenuated yellow fever vaccine strain. Two biological replicates of bulk PBMCs were collected at each blood-draw timepoint. A standard Ficoll-Paque protocol was used to isolate PBMCs from peripheral blood. RNA was extracted with TriZol from bulk PBMCs, CD4 and CD8 fractions, and dextramer-positive and dextramer-negative fractions. The germline V gene supplies CDR1 SGHRS and CDR2 YFSETQ. The CDR3 covers 14 residues, taking in both the cysteine and the phenylalanine. Of all the DNA, just the CDR3 is kept, 42 bases in frame from base 1. The V and J ends are trimmed by 4 bases and 1 base, leaving 8 bases between them. Summary of the overall study and its limitations: Because the study included only two donors, the extent to which the findings can be generalized is limited. Computational filtering was needed because FACS-sorted repertoires could contain abundant contaminating clonotypes from the bulk population. A small fraction of clonotypes showed up in both the CD4 and CD8 compartments, probably as a result of convergent recombination. After the booster, most of the clones that had expanded following primary vaccination were detected again (roughly 97% of CD4 and roughly 88% of CD8), which suggests that memory was broadly maintained. The secondary T-cell response was weaker than the primary response but faster, peaking on day 5 instead of day 15.

The receptor was isolated from a man aged 18 to 30 who received the YFV17D yellow fever vaccine. Sequenced material: PBMCs, taken before the yellow fever booster vaccination. In this chain, TRBV5-1 is recombined with TRBJ1-4; possibly the D gene is TRBD1, per 5 matching bases. At the DNA level, the sequence is TGCGCCAGCAGCCGAGGGGTAACTAATGAAAAACTGTTTTTT. Its translation is CASSRGVTNEKLFF.